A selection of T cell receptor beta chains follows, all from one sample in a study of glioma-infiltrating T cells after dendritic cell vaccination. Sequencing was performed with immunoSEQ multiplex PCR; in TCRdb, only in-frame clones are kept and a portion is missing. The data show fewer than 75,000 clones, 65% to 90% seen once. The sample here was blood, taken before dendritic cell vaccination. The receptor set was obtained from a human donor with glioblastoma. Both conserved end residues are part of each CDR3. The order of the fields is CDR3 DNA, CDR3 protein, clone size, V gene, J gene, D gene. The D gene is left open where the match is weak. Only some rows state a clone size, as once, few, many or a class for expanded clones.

TGTGCCATCAGTGCGAACCGGGACAGAGGATACGAGCAGTACTTC	CAISANRDRGYEQYF	few	TRBV10-3	TRBJ2-7	TRBD1
TGTGCCAGCAGCTCTCTAAGGGGGTTTAATTCACCCCTCCACTTT	CASSSLRGFNSPLHF	once	TRBV7-6	TRBJ1-6	NA
TGTGCCACCAGCAGAGAGGATGCAGGGATTCTCACTGAAGCTTTCTTT	CATSREDAGILTEAFF	NA	TRBV15	TRBJ1-1	NA
TGTGCCAGCTCACCGACACGGGACAACTCCTACGAGCAGTACTTC	CASSPTRDNSYEQYF	NA	TRBV18	TRBJ2-7	NA
TGCGCCAGCAGCTTGGACGAGGTGAATGAGCAGTTCTTC	CASSLDEVNEQFF	NA	TRBV5-1	TRBJ2-1	NA
TGTGCCAGCAGCAAAACAGGGGGATACAATGAGCAGTTCTTC	CASSKTGGYNEQFF	NA	TRBV4-2	TRBJ2-1	TRBD1
TGTGCCAGCAGTGGAGGGACAGGGGGCGTGAACACTGAAGCTTTCTTT	CASSGGTGGVNTEAFF	NA	TRBV6-4	TRBJ1-1	TRBD1
TGTGCCACCTCTTGGCGGGGCGCGAGCAATCAGCCCCAGCATTTT	CATSWRGASNQPQHF	NA	TRBV19	TRBJ1-5	NA
TGTGCCAGCAGCTTACAGGGGGTCGACACTGAAGCTTTCTTT	CASSLQGVDTEAFF	NA	TRBV5-4	TRBJ1-1	TRBD1
TGTGCCAGCAGAGGGACAGATAATTCACCCCTCCACTTT	CASRGTDNSPLHF	NA	TRBV6-5	TRBJ1-6	TRBD1
TGTGCCAGCAGCACCACCCTTCAGGGTAGTGAAGCTTTCTTT	CASSTTLQGSEAFF	NA	TRBV6-1	TRBJ1-1	NA
TGTGCCAGCAGTCAAAGAGACAGGATGAACACTGAAGCTTTCTTT	CASSQRDRMNTEAFF	NA	TRBV6-1	TRBJ1-1	NA
TGCAGCGTTGTATACAGAACCTACGAGCAGTACTTC	CSVVYRTYEQYF	NA	TRBV29-1	TRBJ2-7	NA
TGCGCCAGCAGCTTGTTGGGGGCTCCGAACACTGAAGCTTTCTTT	CASSLLGAPNTEAFF	NA	TRBV5-1	TRBJ1-1	NA
TGTGCCAGCAGAAAGGCGGGGGGGTACAATGAGCAGTTCTTC	CASRKAGGYNEQFF	NA	TRBV2	TRBJ2-1	TRBD2
TGTGCCAGCAGCCAATCGGGCACGAACTATGGCTACACCTTC	CASSQSGTNYGYTF	NA	TRBV16	TRBJ1-2	NA
TGTGCCAGCAGCCAAGGGCAACGTGCGGGACTTCACAATGAGCAGTTCTTC	CASSQGQRAGLHNEQFF	NA	TRBV4-2	TRBJ2-1	NA
TGTGCCTGGATGGGACACACCAGTAGCACAGATACGCAGTATTTT	CAWMGHTSSTDTQYF	NA	TRBV30	TRBJ2-3	NA
TGTGCCAGCACCCTAGACGGTAACAATGAGCAGTTCTTC	CASTLDGNNEQFF	NA	TRBV7-8	TRBJ2-1	NA
TGTGCCAGCACCTATACCAGGGGGCAGGACTATGGCTACACCTTC	CASTYTRGQDYGYTF	NA	TRBV5-4	TRBJ1-2	TRBD1
TGTGCCAGCAGCATTGGACAGGGATCCTACGAGCAGTACTTC	CASSIGQGSYEQYF	NA	TRBV11-2	TRBJ2-7	TRBD1
TGTGCCAGCAGTGAAGGGGTAGTCGGCGGGGATTCGGGGGCCCAGTACTTC	CASSEGVVGGDSGAQYF	NA	TRBV25-1	TRBJ2-5	NA
TGTGCCAGTGCCCGGACAGGGAATAGCAATCAGCCCCAGCATTTT	CASARTGNSNQPQHF	NA	TRBV19	TRBJ1-5	TRBD1
TGTGCCAGCAGCTCACTAGGAGATACGCAGTATTTT	CASSSLGDTQYF	NA	TRBV7-3	TRBJ2-3	NA
TGTGCCAGCAGTTTGTCAGGGGGCACCAACTATTCACCCCTCCACTTT	CASSLSGGTNYSPLHF	NA	TRBV6-6	TRBJ1-6	TRBD1
TGTGCTAGCAGCGCGCCCCAAGAGACCCAGTACTTC	CASSAPQETQYF	NA	TRBV7-7	TRBJ2-5	NA
TGTGCCAGCAGCTTAGGGGGGCTACAAACCTACGAGCAGTACTTC	CASSLGGLQTYEQYF	NA	TRBV7-2	TRBJ2-7	NA
TGTGCCAGCAGTTGGTTAGCGGGGGGACAAGAGACCCAGTACTTC	CASSWLAGGQETQYF	NA	TRBV7-9	TRBJ2-5	TRBD2